This T cell receptor beta chain is from a study of T-cell memory formation after mild COVID-19. This clonotype has a handful of counts. Its antigen is unidentified. Study-wide points: Within pre-infection memory, some responding clones were found, suggesting cross-reactive memory joined. The study found balanced CD4/CD8 in clones contracting day 15 to 85 and a CD4+ lean in later expanders.

cDNA libraries for TCR alpha and TCR beta, carrying sample barcodes and UMIs, came from 5'RACE with constant-segment primers. TCRdb re-derived calls from the 5' RACE reads in MiXCR, one entry per CDR3 protein. The sample has about 140,000 distinct CDR3 sequences; around 15% are singletons. Sequenced input: PBMCs or a T cell subset sorted from them (not recorded which). The origin of this receptor is an adult woman who had mild COVID-19 (a few samples of this study predate the infection). Cell type and time point are not known.

The CDR3 DNA reads as TGCGCCAGCAGCCAAGCTGGGGGAGCGTATGGCTACACCTTC. The encoded protein is CASSQAGGAYGYTF. The chain joins TRBV4-1 to TRBJ1-2; perhaps TRBD1 as D (5 bases). V was trimmed by 1 base and J by 5 bases, leaving 11 bases between them. Germline CDR1 is MGHRA and CDR2 is YSYEKL. This CDR3 contains 14 residues.